This T cell receptor beta chain stems from a study of shared clonotypes between healthy human individuals (dated by TCRdb to 2020 to 2021). About the study as a whole: The cohort included three men and a couple of women between 18 and 49 years of age. Per donor, three plates each were used for CD4 naive and CD4 memory, two for CD8 naive, and one for CD8 memory. To estimate repertoire size and how much clonotype sharing occurs between individuals, the study deeply sequenced the blood TCR repertoires of a handful of healthy adults. Libraries were prepared and TCR repertoires were sequenced by different laboratories using diverse techniques, in order to increase sequencing depth and limit assay-specific biases. Leukapheresis yielded between about 0.8 and 9.5 billion PBMCs per donor. The study at large found these results: Sharing across a handful of donors was observed for approximately 5% of naive CD4, 3.5% of naive CD8, roughly 2.3% of memory CD4, and roughly 0.4% of memory CD8 clonotypes. Compared with non-shared clonotypes, the clonotypes found in all four sorted-subset donors had higher generation probabilities. The genetic and exposure-history diversity represented was limited by the small number of donors. Larger estimated clonotype richness was generally found for naive subsets than for memory subsets. Pairwise subsampling led to the expectation that sequencing depth would affect the degree of clonotype sharing among donors. Incomplete sequencing was indicated by rarefaction of sorted-subset datasets, despite the large sequencing depth. Sampling was limited to blood, and TCR repertoires in tissue likely differ from TCR repertoires in blood.

Using the deep immunoSEQ assay, TCR CDR3 regions were amplified from genomic DNA by multiplex PCR. For each cell subset, the extracted genomic DNA was distributed evenly across all wells of several immunoSEQ 96-well plates, and each plate served as one replicate. For sorted subsets, about 200 ng genomic DNA, equal to tens of thousands of T cell genomes, was loaded into each replicate PCR. Purified libraries were quantified with a Qubit 3.0 fluorometer, sized on a Bioanalyzer 2100, and re-quantified with the KAPA Library Quantification kit. A separate single-read 150-cycle Illumina NextSeq 550 flow cell was used to sequence each immunoSEQ 96-well plate. The paper's data handling went like this. Because only junctional sequences without quality scores were contained in the immunoSEQ output, filtering matching that applied to full-length reads could not be performed. Sequences were annotated with PyIR, a Python wrapper for IgBLAST v1.9, and V/J genes and CDR3 were assigned using IMGT germline references. Reads were filtered out if the reads had weak V/J assignments (E-value above 1e-6), no CDR3, stop codons, out-of-frame junctions, or ambiguous translated residues. A V3J clonotype was defined by an identical inferred V gene, J gene, and CDR3 amino acid sequence. Percentage overlap between repertoires was calculated by dividing the number of shared unique clonotypes by the size of the smaller repertoire. Richness of each repertoire was evaluated using RTK rarefaction, the Chao1 estimator, and Recon v2.1 estimates of unobserved clonotypes. OLGA was used to compute generation probabilities for all TCRbeta clonotypes that the gDNA method yielded from a handful of donors. Sourced from immuneACCESS, this table was stored by TCRdb with only in-frame sequences that have V and J called. A share of the clones is absent; for the studies checked, an unresolved V gene accounts for under half, and the remainder has no known explanation. V and J calls and clone size come straight from that table; D and trimming were deduced from the DNA. Recorded for this sample are some 1,100,000 clones; around 78% of them occurred a single time. 0.5% to 0.6% of the sample is taken by the ten largest.

Healthy HIV-negative adults with no recently reported acute infections or vaccinations were included as donors. Every donor was a Caucasian adult living in Nashville, Tennessee, USA. CD4+ T cells were enriched through magnetic negative selection, after which naive cells were positively selected on CD45RA and the remaining negative fraction served as the memory subset. After blood collection by leukapheresis, PBMCs were isolated using Ficoll-Histopaque density gradient centrifugation and then cryopreserved in the vapor phase of liquid nitrogen. Purity and quantity of every magnetically sorted T cell population were checked by analytical flow cytometry. Each sorted fraction had its genomic DNA isolated and then quantified by UV absorbance on a Nanodrop 2000c. The junction shows trimming of 5 bases on V and 4 bases on J, plus 21 bases between the germline ends. CDR3 length: 16 amino acids, cysteine to phenylalanine. Only the CDR3 portion is preserved as DNA: 48 bases, with reading frame beginning at the first base. CDR1 SGHAT and CDR2 FQNNGV are derived from the germline V gene.

A remark on this clone: What antigen it recognizes has not been identified. Base qualities are not recorded, but no much larger clone differs from it by a single base.

This receptor chain uses TRBV11-2 and TRBJ2-7; no D segment can be confidently identified. Sequenced: memory CD4+ T cells from PBMCs. The cell subset or site label, as the study defines it: CD45RA-negative fraction. This sequence originates from a man between 18 and 29 years old in good health. Some clones in this sample may be carry-over from other donors' samples. The nucleotide sequence is given as TGTGCCAGCAGCCACCCGAGGTACGCCATAGGGTACGAGCAGTACTTC. Translated, this is CASSHPRYAIGYEQYF.